What follows are 32 T cell receptor beta chains derived from one specimen sequenced in a study of blood T cell repertoires in COVID-19. The repertoire was sequenced with immunoSEQ multiplex PCR; TCRdb's copy has only in-frame clones and lacks some. The table lists 140,000 to 150,000 clones, roughly 84% of them singletons. The sample consisted of peripheral blood. The receptors were sampled from a man in his 60s with active or convalescent COVID-19.

This clone turned up a few times. The chain joins TRBV5-5 to TRBJ1-1; possible D gene TRBD1, 5 bases. Germline V gene lookup returns CDR1 SGHKS and CDR2 YYEKEE (reference sequence). The ends were cut back, 2 bases at V and 4 bases at J, with 12 bases in the middle. The CDR3 spans 14 residues. For the CDR3, the DNA is TGTGCCAGCAGCTTAAGGGGTCCGGGCACTGAAGCTTTCTTT. It is translated as CASSLRGPGTEAFF.

V gene TRBV15 combines with J gene TRBJ2-7, with 8 bases identical to TRBD2. V lost 6 bases and J lost 6; bases outside the gene matches: 10. CDR1 is LNHNV, CDR2 YYDKDF, per germline (reference sequence). This CDR3 has 14 amino acids. The CDR3 bases are TGTGCCACCAGGAGCGGGAGCAATCCTGGCGAGCAGTACGTC. This encodes CATRSGSNPGEQYV.

The chain employs TRBV7-9 and TRBJ1-2; the match to TRBD1 covers 9 bases. V was clipped by 7 bases and J by 2 bases; unmatched bases: 5. The CDR3 has 14 amino acids. Germline V gene sequence: CDR1 SEHNR, CDR2 FQNEAQ (reference sequence). In nucleotides, the CDR3 is TGTGCCAGCACTCCGGGACAGGGAAACTATGGCTACACCTTC. Protein sequence: CASTPGQGNYGYTF.

The V gene is TRBV10-2, the J gene TRBJ2-1; 11 nucleotides agree with TRBD2. CDR1 WSHSY and CDR2 SAAADI come from the germline V gene. The CDR3 consists of 19 residues. J lost 0 bases, V lost 0 bases, and 7 bases had no gene match. CDR3 nucleotides: TGCGCCAGCAGTGAGTCGGGTCTAGCGGGGGGCCTCTCCTACAATGAGCAGTTCTTC. Its protein is CASSESGLAGGLSYNEQFF.

V and J are TRBV5-6 and TRBJ2-7; 10 nucleotides agree with TRBD1. The CDR3 is made up of 15 amino acids. With V trimmed by 2 bases and J by 10 bases, 12 bases remained unmatched. From germline, CDR1 is SGHDT and CDR2 YYEEEE. The CDR3 region has the DNA TGTGCCAGCAGCTTCTCATTGATGGACAGGGGGGTCCAGTACGTC. Translation gives CASSFSLMDRGVQYV.

This chain uses TRBV28 with TRBJ2-7, with a weak D call TRBD2 (6 bases). Per the germline V gene, CDR1 is MDHEN and CDR2 is SYDVKM. Trimming took 6 bases from V and 2 from J, leaving 14 bases between them. The CDR3 totals 14 residues. This chain's CDR3 is CASSLGGGTYEQYV. The CDR3, as DNA: TGTGCCAGCAGCTTGGGGGGAGGAACCTACGAGCAGTACGTC.

This clone was counted a few times. The chain has TRBV29-1 and TRBJ1-5; D perhaps matches TRBD1 (5 bases). The CDR3 is 16 amino acids. The germline gives CDR1 SQVTM, CDR2 ANQGSEA. V was trimmed by 0 bases and J by 9 bases, leaving 21 bases between them. The CDR3 loop reads CSVEDRSAGSFMPQHF. CDR3 bases: TGCAGCGTTGAAGATCGAAGTGCAGGGTCTTTTATGCCCCAGCATTTT.

This chain joins TRBV6-5 and TRBJ2-1; 8 nucleotides align to TRBD2. Germline V gene lookup returns CDR1 MNHEY and CDR2 SVGAGI. CDR3 size: 14 residues. J lost 4 bases, V lost 6 bases, and 5 bases had no gene match. CDR3 loop: CASRVAGLYNEQFF. The DNA for the CDR3 is TGTGCCAGCAGGGTAGCGGGGTTATACAATGAGCAGTTCTTC.

The rearrangement uses TRBV6-6 and TRBJ2-2; maybe TRBD1 (6 bases). Trimming left V 4 bases short and J 0 bases short, with 9 bases between. Germline loops: CDR1 MNHNY, CDR2 SVGAGI (reference sequence). The length of the CDR3 is 15 residues. The CDR3 protein is CASSLQGTNTGELFF. CDR3 coding DNA: TGTGCCAGCAGTTTACAGGGAACGAACACCGGGGAGCTGTTTTTT.

The chain uses TRBV5-1 and TRBJ1-1, with TRBD1 as a possible D gene (6 bases). CDR1 is SGHRS and CDR2 is YFSETQ in the germline V gene. V shed 5 bases and J shed 3 bases, with 14 bases lying between them. The CDR3 totals 14 residues. CDR3 loop: CASRYGQLDTEAFF. CDR3 in DNA: TGCGCCAGCAGGTACGGACAGTTGGACACTGAAGCTTTCTTT.

This clone was observed a handful of times. V and J are TRBV9 and TRBJ1-5; D uncertain. V lost 0 bases to trimming and J lost 2 bases, with 15 bases between them. Germline V CDR1 and CDR2: SGDLS, YYNGEE. CDR3 length: 17 amino acids. CDR3 coding DNA: TGTGCCAGCAGCGTAGGGTCCGCCGGGAGGGGCAATCAGCCCCAGCATTTT. Its translation: CASSVGSAGRGNQPQHF.

J is TRBJ2-4 and V is TRBV7-2, with 13 bases lining up with TRBD2. There are 16 residues in the CDR3. CDR1 and CDR2 from the germline V gene are SGHTA and FQGNSA. J was trimmed by 4 bases and V by 5 bases; bases with no gene match: 5. In DNA, the CDR3 is TGTGCCAGCAGCGAGGGACTAGCGGGGTCTAAAAACATTCAGTACTTC. Its translation: CASSEGLAGSKNIQYF. The full variable domain, its missing parts supplied by reference TRBV7-2 and TRBJ2-4, is GAGVSQSPSNKVTEKGKDVELRCDPISGHTALYWYRQSLGQGLEFLIYFQGNSAPDKSGLPSDRFSAERTGGSVSTLTIQRTQQEDSAVYLCASSEGLAGSKNIQYFGAGTRLSVL.

This clone was seen a handful of times. The genes are TRBV19 and TRBJ2-2; TRBD1 is a possible D gene (6 bases). The CDR3 loop spans 14 amino acids. Trimming removed 6 bases at V and 1 base at J, with 9 bases between. Germline CDR1 is LNHDA and CDR2 is SQIVND (reference sequence). The DNA of the CDR3 is TGTGCCAGTAGATTACAGGGGAACACCGGGGAGCTGTTTTTT. It translates to CASRLQGNTGELFF.

The genes are TRBV7-2 and TRBJ2-1; D is perhaps TRBD2 (6 bases). Per germline, CDR1 SGHTA and CDR2 FQGNSA. Trimming left V 5 bases short and J 9 bases short, with 14 bases between. This CDR3 is built from 13 residues. The CDR3 DNA reads as TGTGCCAGCAGCACCGGGAGCCGTGGTGAGCAGTTCTTC. Translated: CASSTGSRGEQFF.

The CDR3 loop is CASSLGQGITEAFF. The CDR3 region has the DNA TGTGCCAGCTCACTCGGACAGGGGATCACTGAAGCTTTCTTT. V gene TRBV18 combines with J gene TRBJ1-1; 9 bases agree with TRBD1. V lost 4 bases to trimming and J lost 4 bases; unmatched junction nucleotides: 4. The CDR3 sequence is 14 residues long. Germline lookup yields CDR1 KGHSH and CDR2 LQKENI.

The chain is built from TRBV25-1 and TRBJ1-2, with D perhaps TRBD1 (5 bases). Deletions cut 1 base from V and 5 bases from J, with 11 bases between. CDR1 MGHDK and CDR2 SYGVNS come from the germline V gene. This CDR3 region has 14 residues. The CDR3 reads CASSEWGEGYGYTF. The CDR3 DNA sequence: TGTGCCAGCAGTGAATGGGGCGAAGGATATGGCTACACCTTC.

V gene TRBV7-2 combines with J gene TRBJ1-1; no clear D. Trimming took 1 base from V and 0 from J, leaving 9 bases between them. Germline V gives CDR1 SGHTA, CDR2 FQGNSA. There are 15 residues in the CDR3. Written as DNA, the CDR3 is TGTGCCAGCAGCTTAGTAGTCGGGATGAACACTGAAGCTTTCTTT. This codes for CASSLVVGMNTEAFF.

The rearrangement joins TRBV6-2 or TRBV6-3 to TRBJ1-5, with D unclear. V lost 3 bases, J lost 4 bases, and 10 bases lay in between. The CDR3 contains 14 residues. Germline loops: CDR1 MNHEY, CDR2 SVGEGT. The CDR3 here is CASSYVASNQPQHF. The CDR3 nucleotides read TGTGCCAGCAGTTATGTGGCCTCAAATCAGCCCCAGCATTTT.

The chain links TRBV4-3 to TRBJ2-6; TRBD1 matches 11 bases. The ends lost 1 base at V and 4 bases at J; junction bases unmatched: 12. The CDR3 totals 20 residues. CDR1 is LGHNA and CDR2 is YSLEER in the germline V gene. The CDR3 protein is CASSQVWEDRGPLGANVLTF. The CDR3 bases are TGCGCCAGCAGCCAAGTTTGGGAGGACAGGGGGCCACTGGGGGCCAACGTCCTGACTTTC.

The V and J genes are TRBV27 and TRBJ2-7; 9 bases are a match to TRBD1. This CDR3 is built from 16 residues. Germline CDR1 reads MNHEY; CDR2 reads SMNVEV (reference sequence). Germline trimming cut 7 bases from V and 6 bases from J; bases unmatched to any gene: 16. This CDR3 is CASKRATGQGSIEQYF. The CDR3 DNA is TGTGCCAGCAAAAGGGCCACGGGACAGGGAAGTATCGAGCAGTACTTC.

The genes are TRBV6-5 and TRBJ1-1, with D tentatively TRBD1 (5 bases). The CDR3 is 14 residues long. The V gene lost 6 bases and the J gene lost 4 bases, with 15 bases spanning the gap. CDR1 is MNHEY, CDR2 SVGAGI, per germline. The CDR3 spells CASRPPTDSTEAFF. In DNA, the CDR3 is TGTGCCAGCAGACCTCCGACAGATTCCACTGAAGCTTTCTTT.

This clone was seen a single time. This chain connects TRBV2 to TRBJ1-4; weak D call: TRBD1 (6 bases). The V end was cut by 2 bases, the J end by 1 base, with 23 bases between. Germline lookup yields CDR1 SNHLY and CDR2 FYNNEI. CDR3 length: 20 amino acids. CDR3 in amino acids: CASSETGAGADPLTNEKLFF. The CDR3 coding sequence is TGTGCCAGCAGTGAAACTGGCGCGGGGGCCGATCCTCTAACTAATGAAAAACTGTTTTTT.

V is TRBV11-2 and J is TRBJ2-5; 10 bases are a match to TRBD2. V lost 1 base and J lost 4; bases outside the gene matches: 6. CDR1 and CDR2 from the germline V gene are SGHAT and FQNNGV. CDR3 length: 16 amino acids. In DNA form, the CDR3 reads TGTGCCAGCAGCTTAGTCTTAAGCGGGAGGGTAGAGACCCAGTACTTC. Amino acid sequence: CASSLVLSGRVETQYF. Variable domain in full (rest from reference TRBV11-2 and TRBJ2-5): EAGVAQSPRYKIIEKRQSVAFWCNPISGHATLYWYQQILGQGPKLLIQFQNNGVVDDSQLPKDRFSAERLKGVDSTLKIQPAKLEDSAVYLCASSLVLSGRVETQYFGPGTRLLVL.

This rearrangement joins TRBV21-1 to TRBJ2-3; the DNA was not used to check the table's D call, TRBD1. TRBV21-1 is described as a pseudogene. The CDR3 sequence is 16 residues long. The CDR3 is CASSSQTGPHTDTQYF. For the CDR3, the DNA is TGTGCCAGCAGCTCCCAAACTGGGCCCCACACAGATACGCAGTATTTT.

This clone was found a few times. This chain joins TRBV10-2 and TRBJ1-1, with D perhaps TRBD1 (6 bases). Trimming left V 8 bases short and J 8 bases short, with 12 bases between. This CDR3 is built from 11 residues. Germline V gene sequence: CDR1 WSHSY, CDR2 SAAADI. CDR3 nucleotide sequence: TGCGCCAGCCAGGGACAAAAGGAAGCTTTCTTT. It translates to CASQGQKEAFF.

The chain combines TRBV6-5 with TRBJ1-2; D is perhaps TRBD1 (6 bases). The germline gives CDR1 MNHEY, CDR2 SVGAGI. Deletions cut 6 bases from V and 4 bases from J, with 15 bases between. This CDR3 is 14 amino acids long. CDR3 bases: TGTGCCAGCAGGGACCTGAGGACAGTCTATGGCTACACCTTC. Translation: CASRDLRTVYGYTF.

This clone was recorded once. The V gene is TRBV5-4, the J gene TRBJ1-6, with D possibly being TRBD1 (6 bases). The CDR3 sequence is 16 residues long. Germline CDR1 and CDR2: SGHNT and YYREEE (reference sequence). Trimming pared 0 bases from V and 9 bases from J, leaving 16 bases between. CDR3 residues: CASSLEGGWGGSPLHF. The CDR3 nucleotides read TGTGCCAGCAGCTTGGAAGGGGGTTGGGGTGGTTCACCCCTCCACTTT.

The chain is built from TRBV7-9 and TRBJ1-1; D is perhaps TRBD1 (5 bases). V dropped 1 base and J dropped 8 bases, with 20 bases sitting between them. Germline CDR1 is SEHNR and CDR2 is FQNEAQ (reference sequence). The CDR3 loop spans 16 amino acids. CDR3 sequence reads: CASSLDGLREDYEAFF. Here the CDR3 DNA reads TGTGCCAGCAGCTTAGATGGTCTCAGGGAGGATTACGAAGCTTTCTTT.

The chain joins TRBV3-1 (or the pseudogene TRBV3-2) to TRBJ1-1; D gene unclear. Trimming took 0 bases from V and 4 from J, leaving 6 bases between them. The CDR3 is made up of 13 amino acids. CDR1 and CDR2 (germline): LGHDT, YNNKEL (reference sequence). As DNA, the CDR3 is TGTGCCAGCAGCCAAGATCTTCCCACTGAAGCTTTCTTT. It codes for CASSQDLPTEAFF.

V is TRBV11-3 and J is TRBJ1-1, with D possibly TRBD1 on 5 matching bases. The CDR3 is 15 amino acids. V shed 6 bases and J shed 1 base, with 15 bases lying between them. Germline V gene lookup returns CDR1 SGHNT and CDR2 YENEEA. The CDR3: CASSITGGPNTEAFF. For the CDR3, the DNA is TGTGCCAGCAGTATAACGGGGGGTCCGAACACTGAAGCTTTCTTT. Full variable domain (missing parts from reference TRBV11-3 and TRBJ1-1): EAGVVQSPRYKIIEKKQPVAFWCNPISGHNTLYWYLQNLGQGPELLIRYENEEAVDDSQLPKDRFSAERLKGVDSTLKIQPAELGDSAVYLCASSITGGPNTEAFFGQGTRLTVV.

This rearrangement joins TRBV30 to TRBJ1-5; 8 bases match TRBD1. Germline assignment: CDR1 GTSNPN and CDR2 SVGIG (reference sequence). V was clipped by 2 bases and J by 7 bases; unmatched bases: 7. The CDR3 covers 14 residues. The CDR3 here is CAWSTDRGGQPQHF. The CDR3 coding sequence is TGTGCCTGGAGTACCGACAGGGGCGGCCAGCCCCAGCATTTT.

The chain is built from TRBV5-4 and TRBJ2-2; the D gene is possibly TRBD2 (6 bases). CDR1 is SGHNT, CDR2 YYREEE, per germline (reference sequence). There are 17 residues in the CDR3. Trimming shortened V by 4 bases and J by 0 bases, and 16 bases separated the two germline ends. The CDR3 sequence: CASSPRVADTNTGELFF. As DNA, the CDR3 is TGTGCCAGCAGCCCAAGGGTAGCGGATACGAACACCGGGGAGCTGTTTTTT.